This TCR beta chain was sequenced during a study of vaccination effects on CD4 cells after COVID-19. Study in general: Early and late post-vaccination sampling was undertaken in a cohort of three convalescent patients. Post-vaccine specimens were collected at a median of 72 days following the second dose. Whole-study results and caveats: New vaccine-induced clones made up most post-vaccine spike-reactive clones in convalescents. No early post-infection timepoints were available in the study, which also included few convalescent patients.

This clone was seen only a few times. The target antigen is unknown. Germline values: CDR1 SGHRS, CDR2 YFSETQ. This CDR3 contains 12 residues. V lost 3 bases to trimming and J lost 9 bases, with 10 bases between them. Cells that had been cultured for less than 13 days were the source of isolated CD4+ T cells. According to PCR results, the person was infected with SARS-CoV-2 between March and December 2020. BNT162b2 vaccine or mRNA-1273 vaccine was given to participants in two doses. The data were produced by immunoSEQ multiplex PCR, yet TCRdb's version contains in-frame clones alone and is incomplete. In the table there are about 50,000 clones, 74% of which are singletons.

The clonotype was recovered from a human donor who had a prior SARS-CoV-2 infection. Source: CD4+ T cells from PBMCs cultured without peptide, taken after COVID-19 vaccination. The chain has TRBV5-1 and TRBJ2-1, with D uncertain. CDR3 region: CASSWPPGEQFF. The CDR3 coding sequence is TGCGCCAGCAGCTGGCCCCCAGGTGAGCAGTTCTTC.